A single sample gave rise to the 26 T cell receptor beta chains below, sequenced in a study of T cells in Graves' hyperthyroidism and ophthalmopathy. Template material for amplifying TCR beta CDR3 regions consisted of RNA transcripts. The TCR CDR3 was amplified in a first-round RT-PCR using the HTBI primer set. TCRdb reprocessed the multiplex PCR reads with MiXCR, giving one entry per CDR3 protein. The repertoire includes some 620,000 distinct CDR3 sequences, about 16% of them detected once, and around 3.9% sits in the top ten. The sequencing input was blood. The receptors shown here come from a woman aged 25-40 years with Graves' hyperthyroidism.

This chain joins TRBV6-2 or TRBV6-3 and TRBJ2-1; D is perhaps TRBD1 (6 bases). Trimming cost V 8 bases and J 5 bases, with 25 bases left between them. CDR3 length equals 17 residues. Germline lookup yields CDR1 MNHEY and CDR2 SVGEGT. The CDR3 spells CASGPPSPVTGDNEQFF. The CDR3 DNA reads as TGTGCCAGCGGTCCTCCCTCCCCCGTGACAGGTGACAATGAGCAGTTCTTC.

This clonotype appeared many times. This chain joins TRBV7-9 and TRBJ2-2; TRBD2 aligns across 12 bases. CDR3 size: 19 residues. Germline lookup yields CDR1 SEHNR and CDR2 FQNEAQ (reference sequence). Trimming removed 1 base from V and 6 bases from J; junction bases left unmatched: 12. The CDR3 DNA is TGTGCCAGCAGCTTAGAATACCACCGGACTAGCGGGATCCCCGGGGAGCTGTTTTTT. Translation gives CASSLEYHRTSGIPGELFF. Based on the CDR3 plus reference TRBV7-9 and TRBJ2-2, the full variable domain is DTGVSQNPRHKITKRGQNVTFRCDPISEHNRLYWYRQTLGQGPEFLTYFQNEAQLEKSRLLSDRFSAERPKGSFSTLEIQRTEQGDSAMYLCASSLEYHRTSGIPGELFFGEGSRLTVL.

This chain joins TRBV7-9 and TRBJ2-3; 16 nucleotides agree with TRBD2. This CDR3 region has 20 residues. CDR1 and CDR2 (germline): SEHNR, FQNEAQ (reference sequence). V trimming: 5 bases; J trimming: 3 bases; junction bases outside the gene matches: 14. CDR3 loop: CASSPHRGTSGRELTDTQYF. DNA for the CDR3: TGTGCCAGCAGCCCACACCGGGGGACTAGCGGGAGGGAATTGACAGATACGCAGTATTTT.

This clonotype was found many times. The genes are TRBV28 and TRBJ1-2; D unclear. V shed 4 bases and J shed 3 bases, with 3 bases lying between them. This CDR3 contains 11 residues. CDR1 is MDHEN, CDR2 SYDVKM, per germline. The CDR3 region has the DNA TGTGCCAGCAGTTCGGACTATGGCTACACCTTC. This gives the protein CASSSDYGYTF.

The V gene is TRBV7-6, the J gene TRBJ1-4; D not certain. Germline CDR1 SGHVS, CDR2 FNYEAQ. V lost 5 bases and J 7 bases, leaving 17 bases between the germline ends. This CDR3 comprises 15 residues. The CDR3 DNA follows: TGTGCCAGCAGCCCCCTGGACCGACTTGGTGAAAAACTGTTTTTT. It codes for CASSPLDRLGEKLFF. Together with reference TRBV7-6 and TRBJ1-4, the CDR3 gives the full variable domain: GAGVSQSPRYKVTKRGQDVALRCDPISGHVSLYWYRQALGQGPEFLTYFNYEAQQDKSGLPNDRFSAERPEGSISTLTIQRTEQRDSAMYRCASSPLDRLGEKLFFGSGTQLSVL.

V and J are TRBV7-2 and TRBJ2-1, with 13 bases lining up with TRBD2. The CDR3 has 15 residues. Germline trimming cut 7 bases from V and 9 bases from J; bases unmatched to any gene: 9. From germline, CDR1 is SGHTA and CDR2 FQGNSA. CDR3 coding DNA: TGTGCCAGCACCATAAGACTAGCGGGAGGAAGTGAGCAGTTCTTC. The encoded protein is CASTIRLAGGSEQFF. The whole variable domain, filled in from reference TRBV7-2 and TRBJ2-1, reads GAGVSQSPSNKVTEKGKDVELRCDPISGHTALYWYRQSLGQGLEFLIYFQGNSAPDKSGLPSDRFSAERTGGSVSTLTIQRTQQEDSAVYLCASTIRLAGGSEQFFGPGTRLTVL.

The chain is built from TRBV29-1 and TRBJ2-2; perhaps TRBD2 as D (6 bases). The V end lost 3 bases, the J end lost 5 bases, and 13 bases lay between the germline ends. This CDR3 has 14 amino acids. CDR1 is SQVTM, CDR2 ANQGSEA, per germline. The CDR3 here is CSVEDRLVTGELFF. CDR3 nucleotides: TGCAGCGTTGAGGATAGACTAGTTACCGGGGAGCTGTTTTTT.

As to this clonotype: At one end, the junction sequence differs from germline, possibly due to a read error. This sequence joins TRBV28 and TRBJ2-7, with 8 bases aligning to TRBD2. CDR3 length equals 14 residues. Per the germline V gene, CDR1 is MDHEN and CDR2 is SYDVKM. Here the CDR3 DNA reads TGTGCCAGCAGCCTTAGCGGGATTCCCTACGGGCAGTACTTC. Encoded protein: CASSLSGIPYGQYF.

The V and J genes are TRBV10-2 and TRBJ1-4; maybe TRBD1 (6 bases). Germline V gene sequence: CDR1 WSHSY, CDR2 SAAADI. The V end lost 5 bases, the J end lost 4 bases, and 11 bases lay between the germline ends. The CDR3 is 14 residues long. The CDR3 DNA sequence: TGCGCCAGCAGTACAGGGTTCGGTAATGAAAAACTGTTTTTT. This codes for CASSTGFGNEKLFF.

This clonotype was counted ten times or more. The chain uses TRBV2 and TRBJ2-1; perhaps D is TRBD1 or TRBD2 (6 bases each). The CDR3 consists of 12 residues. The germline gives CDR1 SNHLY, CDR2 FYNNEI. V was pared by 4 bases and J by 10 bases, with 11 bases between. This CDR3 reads CASSGGASEQFF. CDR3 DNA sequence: TGTGCCAGCAGTGGGGGGGCGAGCGAGCAGTTCTTC.

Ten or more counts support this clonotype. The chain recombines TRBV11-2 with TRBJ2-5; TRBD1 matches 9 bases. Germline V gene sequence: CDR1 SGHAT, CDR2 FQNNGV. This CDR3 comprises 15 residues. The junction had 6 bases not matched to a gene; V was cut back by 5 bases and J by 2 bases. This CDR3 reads CASSPGTGLQETQYF. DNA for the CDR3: TGTGCCAGCAGCCCCGGGACAGGGTTGCAAGAGACCCAGTACTTC. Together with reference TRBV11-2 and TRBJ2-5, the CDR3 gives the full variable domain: EAGVAQSPRYKIIEKRQSVAFWCNPISGHATLYWYQQILGQGPKLLIQFQNNGVVDDSQLPKDRFSAERLKGVDSTLKIQPAKLEDSAVYLCASSPGTGLQETQYFGPGTRLLVL.

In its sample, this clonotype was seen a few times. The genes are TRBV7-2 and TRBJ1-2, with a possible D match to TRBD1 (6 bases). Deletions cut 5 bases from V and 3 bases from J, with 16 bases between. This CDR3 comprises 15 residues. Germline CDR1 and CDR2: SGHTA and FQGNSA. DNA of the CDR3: TGTGCCAGCAGCCCCCCGGGGGCTGAATACTATGGCTACACCTTC. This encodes CASSPPGAEYYGYTF.

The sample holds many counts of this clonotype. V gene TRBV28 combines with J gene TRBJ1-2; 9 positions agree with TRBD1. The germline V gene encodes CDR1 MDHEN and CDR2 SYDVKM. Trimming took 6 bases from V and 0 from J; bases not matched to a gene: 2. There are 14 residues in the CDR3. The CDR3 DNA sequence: TGTGCCAGCAGGACAGGGGGAACTAACTATGGCTACACCTTC. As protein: CASRTGGTNYGYTF.

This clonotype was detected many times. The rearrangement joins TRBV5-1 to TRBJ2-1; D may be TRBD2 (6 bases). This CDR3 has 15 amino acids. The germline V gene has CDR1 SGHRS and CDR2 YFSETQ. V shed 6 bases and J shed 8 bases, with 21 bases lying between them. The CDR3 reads CASTRGRGERDEQFF. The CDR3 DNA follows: TGCGCCAGCACCCGAGGGCGGGGAGAAAGGGATGAGCAGTTCTTC.

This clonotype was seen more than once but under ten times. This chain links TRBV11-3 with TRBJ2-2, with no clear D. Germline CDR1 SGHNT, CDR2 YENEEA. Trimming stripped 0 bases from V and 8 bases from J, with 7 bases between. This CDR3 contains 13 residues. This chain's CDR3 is CASSLERIGELFF. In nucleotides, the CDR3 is TGTGCCAGCAGCTTAGAACGGATTGGGGAGCTGTTTTTT. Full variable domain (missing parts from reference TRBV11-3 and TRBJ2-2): EAGVVQSPRYKIIEKKQPVAFWCNPISGHNTLYWYLQNLGQGPELLIRYENEEAVDDSQLPKDRFSAERLKGVDSTLKIQPAELGDSAVYLCASSLERIGELFFGEGSRLTVL.

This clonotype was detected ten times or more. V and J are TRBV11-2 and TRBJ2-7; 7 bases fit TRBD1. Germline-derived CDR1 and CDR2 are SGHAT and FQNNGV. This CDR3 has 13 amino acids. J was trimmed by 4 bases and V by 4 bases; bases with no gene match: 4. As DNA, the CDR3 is TGTGCCAGCAGCTCCTCGACAGGGTACGAGCAGTACTTC. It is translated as CASSSSTGYEQYF.

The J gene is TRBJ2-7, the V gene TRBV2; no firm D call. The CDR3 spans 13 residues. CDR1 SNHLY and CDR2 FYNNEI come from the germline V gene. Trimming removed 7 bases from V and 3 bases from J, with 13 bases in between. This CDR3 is CASMWARGYEQYF. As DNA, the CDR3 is TGTGCCAGCATGTGGGCTAGAGGCTACGAGCAGTACTTC.

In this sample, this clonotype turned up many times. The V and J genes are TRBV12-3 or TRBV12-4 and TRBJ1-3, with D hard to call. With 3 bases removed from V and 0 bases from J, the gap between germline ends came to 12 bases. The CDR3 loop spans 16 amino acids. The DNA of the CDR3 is TGTGCCAGCAGTTTTCCCCCCTCGACCTCTGGAAACACCATATATTTT. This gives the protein CASSFPPSTSGNTIYF.

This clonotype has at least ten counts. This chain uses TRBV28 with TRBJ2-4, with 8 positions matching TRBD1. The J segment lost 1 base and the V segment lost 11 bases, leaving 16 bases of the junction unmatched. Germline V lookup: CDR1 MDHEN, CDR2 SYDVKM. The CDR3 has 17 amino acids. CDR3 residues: CASSKRTGLLAKNIQYF. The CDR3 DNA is TGTGCCTCAAGCAAGCGGACAGGGCTCTTGGCCAAAAACATTCAGTACTTC.

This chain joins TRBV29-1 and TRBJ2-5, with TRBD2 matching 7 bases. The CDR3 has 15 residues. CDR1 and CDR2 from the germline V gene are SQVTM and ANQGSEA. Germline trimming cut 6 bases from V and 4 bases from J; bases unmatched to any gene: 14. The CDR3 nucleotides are TGCAGCGTGGAGGGAGGGGATTTAGCAGGAGAGACCCAGTACTTC. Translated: CSVEGGDLAGETQYF.

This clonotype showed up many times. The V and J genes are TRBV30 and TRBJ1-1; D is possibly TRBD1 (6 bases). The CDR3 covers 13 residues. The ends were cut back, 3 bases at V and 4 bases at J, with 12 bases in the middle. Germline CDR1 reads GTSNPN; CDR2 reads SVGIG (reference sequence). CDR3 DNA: TGTGCCTGGAGACCCTGGACAGCCACTGAAGCTTTCTTT. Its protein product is CAWRPWTATEAFF.

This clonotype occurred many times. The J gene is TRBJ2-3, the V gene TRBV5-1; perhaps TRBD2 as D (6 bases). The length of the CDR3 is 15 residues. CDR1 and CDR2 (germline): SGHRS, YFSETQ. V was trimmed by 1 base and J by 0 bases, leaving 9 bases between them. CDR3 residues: CASSLMAGSTDTQYF. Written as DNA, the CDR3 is TGCGCCAGCAGCTTGATGGCGGGGAGCACAGATACGCAGTATTTT.

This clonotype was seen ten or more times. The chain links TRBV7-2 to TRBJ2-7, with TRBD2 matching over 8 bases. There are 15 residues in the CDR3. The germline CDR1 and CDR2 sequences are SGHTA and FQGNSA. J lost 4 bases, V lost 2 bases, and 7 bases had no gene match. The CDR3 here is CASSLLVGGVYEQYF. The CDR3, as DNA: TGTGCCAGCAGCTTACTAGTCGGGGGGGTATACGAGCAGTACTTC.

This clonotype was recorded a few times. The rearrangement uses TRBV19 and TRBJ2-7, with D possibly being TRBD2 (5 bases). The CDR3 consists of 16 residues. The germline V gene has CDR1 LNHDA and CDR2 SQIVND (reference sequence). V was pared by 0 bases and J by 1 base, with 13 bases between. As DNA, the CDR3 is TGTGCCAGTAGTATAGATCAAACGGAGCGGTCCTACGAGCAGTACTTC. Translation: CASSIDQTERSYEQYF.

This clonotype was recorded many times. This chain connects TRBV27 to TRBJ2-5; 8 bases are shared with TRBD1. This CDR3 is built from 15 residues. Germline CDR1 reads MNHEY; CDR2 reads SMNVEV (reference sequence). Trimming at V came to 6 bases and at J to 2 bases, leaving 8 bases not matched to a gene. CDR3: CASRELGQAQETQYF. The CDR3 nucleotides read TGTGCCAGCAGGGAATTGGGACAGGCTCAAGAGACCCAGTACTTC.

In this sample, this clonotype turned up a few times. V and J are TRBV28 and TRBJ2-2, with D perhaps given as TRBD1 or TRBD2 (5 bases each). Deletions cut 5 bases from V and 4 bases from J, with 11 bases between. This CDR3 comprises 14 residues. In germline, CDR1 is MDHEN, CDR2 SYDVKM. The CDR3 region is CASSAGTGTGELFF. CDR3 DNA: TGTGCCAGCAGTGCAGGGACGGGCACCGGGGAGCTGTTTTTT.